Following are 28 T cell receptor beta chains from one sample sequenced in a study of blood T cell repertoires in COVID-19. Here immunoSEQ multiplex PCR was the method, and the copy in TCRdb shows in-frame clones only, minus some. There are some 220,000 clones in the sample; roughly 84% occur only once, and more than 4.5% lies in the top ten. The sample taken for sequencing was peripheral blood. Every receptor here comes from a woman aged 60-75 years who had recovered from COVID-19.

This rearrangement joins TRBV12-3 or TRBV12-4 to TRBJ1-2, with D perhaps TRBD1 (6 bases). This CDR3 is built from 13 residues. Deletions cut 5 bases from V and 6 bases from J, with 13 bases between. The chain's CDR3 is CASSLGQTNGYTF. In DNA, the CDR3 is TGTGCCAGCAGTCTCGGACAGACGAATGGCTACACCTTC.

The J gene is TRBJ2-5, the V gene TRBV13; the match to TRBD2 covers 8 bases. Unmatched junction bases numbered 23, after V lost 0 bases and J lost 5 bases. CDR3 length: 21 amino acids. Germline values: CDR1 PRHDT, CDR2 FYEKMQ (reference sequence). The CDR3 loop reads CASSLGAGGTQSRDVWETQYF. The CDR3 DNA reads as TGTGCCAGCAGCTTAGGCGCGGGGGGCACGCAATCCCGGGATGTTTGGGAGACCCAGTACTTC.

This chain joins TRBV7-9 and TRBJ2-7, with a possible D match to TRBD1 (6 bases). Trimming shortened V by 6 bases and J by 1 base, and 13 bases separated the two germline ends. Germline CDR1 and CDR2: SEHNR and FQNEAQ (reference sequence). This CDR3 contains 14 residues. Here the CDR3 reads CASSSDRNSYEQYF. CDR3 coding DNA: TGTGCCAGCAGTTCAGACAGGAATTCCTACGAGCAGTACTTC. Using reference TRBV7-9 and TRBJ2-7 for the parts outside the CDR3, the full variable domain is DTGVSQNPRHKITKRGQNVTFRCDPISEHNRLYWYRQTLGQGPEFLTYFQNEAQLEKSRLLSDRFSAERPKGSFSTLEIQRTEQGDSAMYLCASSSDRNSYEQYFGPGTRLTVT.

The chain is built from TRBV28 and TRBJ2-1; 9 positions match TRBD1. The length of the CDR3 is 16 residues. Germline V gene lookup returns CDR1 MDHEN and CDR2 SYDVKM. Unmatched junction bases numbered 18, after V lost 6 bases and J lost 12 bases. The CDR3 DNA reads as TGTGCCAGCAGCCGAGGGGCCGGGACAGGGATAGACGTGCAGTTCTTC. This sequence encodes CASSRGAGTGIDVQFF.

This clone has at least ten counts. The chain combines TRBV4-3 with TRBJ2-7; the match to TRBD2 covers 9 bases. The CDR3 loop spans 15 amino acids. Germline-derived CDR1 and CDR2 are LGHNA and YSLEER. Trimming cost V 1 base and J 7 bases; bases outside gene matches: 8. CDR3 region: CASSQVSGGIGEQYF. The CDR3 DNA sequence: TGCGCCAGCAGCCAAGTAAGCGGGGGGATCGGGGAGCAGTACTTC.

CDR3 nucleotide sequence: TGTGCCAGCAGCTTACCCCGGACAGGGGGTATAACAGATACGCAGTATTTT. This encodes CASSLPRTGGITDTQYF. The V and J genes are TRBV7-9 and TRBJ2-3, with 10 positions matching TRBD1. The V gene end was trimmed by 2 bases and the J gene end by 3 bases; junction bases not matched to a gene: 8. CDR3 length: 17 amino acids. Germline V gene sequence: CDR1 SEHNR, CDR2 FQNEAQ (reference sequence).

The chain has TRBV7-6 and TRBJ2-1; no firm D call. CDR3 length equals 12 residues. Germline loops: CDR1 SGHVS, CDR2 FNYEAQ. Trimming took 3 bases from V and 7 from J, leaving 7 bases between them. The CDR3 loop reads CASSLPGNEQFF. The DNA of the CDR3 is TGTGCCAGCAGCTTGCCGGGTAATGAGCAGTTCTTC.

The genes are TRBV5-1 and TRBJ2-1; 12 positions agree with TRBD1. Germline-derived CDR1 and CDR2 are SGHRS and YFSETQ. J gave up 9 bases and V 4 bases, and 5 bases lay outside the gene matches. The CDR3 length is 14 residues. The CDR3 loop reads CASSPGQGAREQFF. CDR3 coding DNA: TGCGCCAGCAGCCCGGGACAGGGGGCTCGTGAGCAGTTCTTC. Variable domain in full (rest from reference TRBV5-1 and TRBJ2-1): KAGVTQTPRYLIKTRGQQVTLSCSPISGHRSVSWYQQTPGQGLQFLFEYFSETQRNKGNFPGRFSGRQFSNSRSEMNVSTLELGDSALYLCASSPGQGAREQFFGPGTRLTVL.

This clone was recorded only once. The chain is built from TRBV7-3 and TRBJ2-3, with 8 bases fitting TRBD2. V lost 5 bases and J lost 3; bases outside the gene matches: 7. The germline gives CDR1 SGHTA, CDR2 FQGTGA. The CDR3 loop spans 15 amino acids. This CDR3 is CASSRRAGGTDTQYF. The CDR3 DNA is TGTGCCAGCAGCCGGCGTGCGGGGGGAACAGATACGCAGTATTTT.

This clone was counted many times. The chain couples TRBV6-6 to TRBJ1-2, with D maybe TRBD1 (5 bases). With 5 bases removed from V and 2 bases from J, the gap between germline ends came to 12 bases. Germline V gene lookup returns CDR1 MNHNY and CDR2 SVGAGI (reference sequence). CDR3 length: 14 residues. The CDR3 bases are TGTGCCAGCAGTCCCTCGACAGAGAACTATGGCTACACCTTC. The encoded protein is CASSPSTENYGYTF.

The CDR3 loop is CASSGGSDRTTEAFF. Written as DNA, the CDR3 is TGCGCCAGCAGCGGGGGGAGTGACAGGACCACTGAAGCTTTCTTT. The chain has TRBV10-2 and TRBJ1-1; maybe TRBD1 (6 bases). This CDR3 region has 15 residues. Germline assignment: CDR1 WSHSY and CDR2 SAAADI. V was cut by 6 bases and J by 4 bases, with 18 bases left in between.

This chain joins TRBV5-4 and TRBJ2-3; 11 nucleotides align to TRBD2. Germline V gives CDR1 SGHNT, CDR2 YYREEE (reference sequence). Trimming removed 0 bases from V and 1 base from J; junction bases left unmatched: 1. The CDR3 covers 16 residues. CDR3 nucleotides: TGTGCCAGCAGCTTGGAGGGACTAGCGGGCACAGATACGCAGTATTTT. Translation gives CASSLEGLAGTDTQYF.

The chain joins TRBV4-1 to TRBJ2-7; no definite D call. Germline V lookup: CDR1 MGHRA, CDR2 YSYEKL. The CDR3 totals 14 residues. The V gene lost 3 bases and the J gene lost 5 bases, with 14 bases spanning the gap. This CDR3 is CASSQESRSNEQYF. DNA of the CDR3: TGCGCCAGCAGCCAGGAATCAAGGAGTAACGAGCAGTACTTC.

The chain has TRBV15 and TRBJ1-5, with D perhaps matching TRBD1 (6 bases). The V end was cut by 11 bases, the J end by 0 bases, with 20 bases between. The length of the CDR3 is 16 residues. Germline CDR1 and CDR2: LNHNV and YYDKDF (reference sequence). CDR3 loop: CAQGQLVIYSNQPQHF. Here the CDR3 DNA reads TGTGCCCAGGGACAATTAGTAATATATAGCAATCAGCCCCAGCATTTT.

This chain uses TRBV7-8 with TRBJ2-3, with 8 positions matching TRBD2. The CDR3 length is 14 residues. The trim removed 5 bases at V and 6 bases at J, leaving 7 bases unmatched. Looked up from germline, CDR1 is SGHVS and CDR2 is FQNEAQ. The CDR3 region is CASSLRTGGDTQYF. CDR3 in DNA: TGTGCCAGCAGCCTCCGAACGGGGGGGGATACGCAGTATTTT.

The V and J genes are TRBV9 and TRBJ2-3, with TRBD1 as a possible D gene (7 bases). This CDR3 is built from 16 residues. The germline gives CDR1 SGDLS, CDR2 YYNGEE. Trimming removed 1 base at V and 6 bases at J, with 18 bases between. CDR3 sequence (DNA): TGTGCCAGCAGCGTATTGGTATCAGGGGGGCTCGATACGCAGTATTTT. It yields the protein CASSVLVSGGLDTQYF.

The chain employs TRBV6-5 and TRBJ2-1; 8 bases match TRBD2. The V gene end was trimmed by 0 bases and the J gene end by 8 bases; junction bases not matched to a gene: 0. Germline loops: CDR1 MNHEY, CDR2 SVGAGI. There are 13 residues in the CDR3. The CDR3 DNA reads TGTGCCAGCAGTTACTCGCGGGGGGATGAGCAGTTCTTC. Amino acids: CASSYSRGDEQFF.

The chain has TRBV9 and TRBJ2-1, with 9 bases that match TRBD2. The CDR3 contains 15 residues. V gave up 6 bases and J gave up 7 bases; unmatched junction bases: 11. CDR1 and CDR2 (germline): SGDLS, YYNGEE. The CDR3 sequence: CASTLAGGPINEQFF. DNA of the CDR3: TGTGCCAGCACCCTGGCGGGGGGGCCGATTAATGAGCAGTTCTTC. Together with reference TRBV9 and TRBJ2-1, the CDR3 gives the full variable domain: DSGVTQTPKHLITATGQRVTLRCSPRSGDLSVYWYQQSLDQGLQFLIQYYNGEERAKGNILERFSAQQFPDLHSELNLSSLELGDSALYFCASTLAGGPINEQFFGPGTRLTVL.

This chain connects TRBV4-2 to TRBJ2-3; D may be TRBD2 (7 bases). Between the trimmed V and J ends, which lost 4 bases and 0 bases, there was a span of 14 bases. The CDR3 consists of 16 residues. Germline V gene lookup returns CDR1 LGHNA and CDR2 YNFKEQ. Here the CDR3 reads CASSRPEGGSTDTQYF. The CDR3 DNA follows: TGTGCCAGCAGCCGCCCTGAGGGGGGGAGCACAGATACGCAGTATTTT.

This chain uses TRBV4-1 with TRBJ1-5, with D perhaps matching TRBD1 (6 bases). CDR1 and CDR2 from the germline V gene are MGHRA and YSYEKL. Trimming took off 8 bases at V and 3 bases at J, with 23 bases between the two ends. The length of the CDR3 is 17 residues. CDR3 protein: CASGPWALGQINQPQHF. The CDR3, as DNA: TGCGCCAGCGGGCCCTGGGCTCTAGGACAGATCAATCAGCCCCAGCATTTT.

This clone was seen only once. The chain uses TRBV4-1 and TRBJ1-3, with 8 positions matching TRBD1. Germline V CDR1 and CDR2: MGHRA, YSYEKL. The V segment lost 0 bases and the J segment 0 bases; nucleotides outside the gene matches: 13. This CDR3 is built from 20 residues. CDR3 in amino acids: CASSQDRIGRGRISGNTIYF. The CDR3 DNA reads as TGCGCCAGCAGCCAAGATCGAATCGGCAGGGGGCGAATCTCTGGAAACACCATATATTTT.

This rearrangement joins TRBV30 to TRBJ1-2; TRBD1 is a possible D gene (6 bases). With 5 bases removed from V and 6 bases from J, the gap between germline ends came to 16 bases. The CDR3 covers 13 residues. CDR1 GTSNPN and CDR2 SVGIG come from the germline V gene (reference sequence). Here the CDR3 DNA reads TGTGCCTGGCATCCGGGACAACAACATGGCTACACCTTC. Protein product: CAWHPGQQHGYTF.

The rearrangement joins TRBV10-3 to TRBJ1-5; a weak D match, TRBD1 (6 bases). Trimming removed 3 bases from V and 0 bases from J, with 12 bases in between. CDR1 and CDR2 from the germline V gene are ENHRY and SYGVKD. This CDR3 spans 16 amino acids. The CDR3 loop is CAISDRDTPSNQPQHF. The CDR3 region has the DNA TGTGCCATCAGTGACCGGGACACACCTAGCAATCAGCCCCAGCATTTT.

V gene TRBV5-1 combines with J gene TRBJ2-3; a weak D match, TRBD1 (6 bases). The CDR3 sequence is 14 residues long. Germline V CDR1 and CDR2: SGHRS, YFSETQ. Trimming removed 5 bases at V and 2 bases at J, with 12 bases between. The CDR3 DNA follows: TGCGCCAGCAGTCTTGGACAGAACACAGATACGCAGTATTTT. Residues: CASSLGQNTDTQYF.

The rearrangement uses TRBV6-1 and TRBJ1-2; 7 nucleotides agree with TRBD1. V gave up 2 bases and J gave up 6 bases; unmatched junction bases: 6. The CDR3 runs 14 residues. CDR1 MNHNS and CDR2 SASEGT come from the germline V gene. The CDR3 spells CASSELGGGNGYTF. CDR3 in DNA: TGTGCCAGCAGTGAATTAGGAGGGGGCAATGGCTACACCTTC.

The chain combines TRBV5-1 with TRBJ2-2; D ambiguous. Germline CDR1 SGHRS, CDR2 YFSETQ. CDR3 length: 16 amino acids. The V end lost 4 bases, the J end lost 3 bases, and 16 bases lay between the germline ends. Here the CDR3 DNA reads TGCGCCAGCAGCCCTAGGATTGATCGGGACACCGGGGAGCTGTTTTTT. It specifies CASSPRIDRDTGELFF.

The DNA for the CDR3 is TGTGCCAGCAGGACAGCGGGGGGGAGAGATACGCAGTATTTT. It specifies CASRTAGGRDTQYF. The rearrangement uses TRBV5-4 and TRBJ2-3; 10 nucleotides line up with TRBD2. Per germline, CDR1 SGHNT and CDR2 YYREEE (reference sequence). Unmatched junction bases numbered 5, after V lost 5 bases and J lost 5 bases. The CDR3 contains 14 residues.

The J gene is TRBJ1-6, the V gene TRBV7-3; 7 bases line up with TRBD1. Germline lookup yields CDR1 SGHTA and CDR2 FQGTGA. The ends lost 3 bases at V and 9 bases at J; junction bases unmatched: 8. The CDR3 contains 15 residues. The CDR3 sequence: CASSFTGTEGSPLHF. The CDR3, as DNA: TGTGCCAGCAGCTTCACCGGGACAGAGGGTTCACCCCTCCACTTT.